The rows below give T cell receptor beta chains drawn from one sample of a study of shared clonotypes between healthy human individuals. Assay: immunoSEQ multiplex PCR; the TCRdb copy retains only in-frame clones and omits some. The sample has about 2.4 million clones; approximately 92% are singletons. The specimen sequenced was naive CD4+ T cells sorted from blood. The source of these receptors is a man aged 18 to 35 in good health. Each CDR3 is given with its conserved first and last residue. The order of the fields is D gene, J gene, clone size, V gene, CDR3 protein, CDR3 DNA. A D gene is named only where the DNA matches it firmly. Clone size is not always given. Where it is, it says once, few, many or a class for expanded clones.

d_gene: .
j_gene: TRBJ2-5
abundance: .
v_gene: TRBV4-3
CDR3aa: CASSQDWGQGLRETQYF
CDR3nt: TGCGCCAGCAGCCAAGATTGGGGCCAGGGGTTGCGGGAGACCCAGTACTTC

d_gene: TRBD2
j_gene: TRBJ2-2
abundance: .
v_gene: TRBV15
CDR3aa: CATRRGGAGTGELFF
CDR3nt: TGTGCCACCAGACGCGGGGGGGCGGGCACCGGGGAGCTGTTTTTT

d_gene: .
j_gene: TRBJ1-1
abundance: .
v_gene: TRBV30
CDR3aa: CAWSTDLGNTEAFF
CDR3nt: TGTGCCTGGAGTACAGACCTCGGCAACACTGAAGCTTTCTTT

d_gene: .
j_gene: TRBJ2-5
abundance: .
v_gene: TRBV4-3
CDR3aa: CASSPVSWQGETQYF
CDR3nt: TGCGCCAGCAGCCCAGTATCCTGGCAGGGGGAGACCCAGTACTTC

d_gene: .
j_gene: TRBJ1-1
abundance: .
v_gene: TRBV11-2
CDR3aa: CASSLTGKKEAEAFF
CDR3nt: TGTGCCAGCAGCTTAACGGGGAAAAAGGAAGCTGAAGCTTTCTTT

d_gene: .
j_gene: TRBJ2-3
abundance: .
v_gene: TRBV20-1
CDR3aa: CSAGVDTQYF
CDR3nt: TGCAGTGCGGGGGTAGATACGCAGTATTTT

d_gene: .
j_gene: TRBJ2-1
abundance: .
v_gene: TRBV18
CDR3aa: CASSPGISGLYNEQFF
CDR3nt: TGTGCCAGCTCACCAGGTATTAGCGGTCTCTACAATGAGCAGTTCTTC

d_gene: TRBD1
j_gene: TRBJ2-7
abundance: .
v_gene: TRBV6-6
CDR3aa: CASSYAQQTGAYEQYF
CDR3nt: TGTGCCAGCAGTTACGCCCAACAGACAGGGGCCTACGAGCAGTACTTC

d_gene: .
j_gene: TRBJ1-1
abundance: .
v_gene: TRBV10-3
CDR3aa: CATSIGGLNTEAFF
CDR3nt: TGTGCCACGTCGATAGGGGGGTTGAACACTGAAGCTTTCTTT

d_gene: .
j_gene: TRBJ1-2
abundance: once
v_gene: TRBV27
CDR3aa: CASSRSGGPNYGYTF
CDR3nt: TGTGCCAGCAGCAGAAGTGGGGGACCTAACTATGGCTACACCTTC

d_gene: .
j_gene: TRBJ2-7
abundance: .
v_gene: TRBV7-9
CDR3aa: CASSSSRDPSLYEQYF
CDR3nt: TGTGCCAGCTCCTCCTCCAGGGACCCCTCTCTCTACGAGCAGTACTTC